A single sample gave rise to the 28 T cell receptor beta chains below, sequenced in a study of blood T cell repertoires in COVID-19. Repertoires were generated with immunoSEQ multiplex PCR, while TCRdb's copy carries only in-frame clones and drops some. This sample has around 70,000 clones, with about 88% found just once. Specimen: peripheral blood. These receptors were collected from a man aged 50 or older with acute or convalescent COVID-19.

The rearrangement links TRBV6-4 to TRBJ2-3; possibly TRBD2 for D (6 bases). The CDR3 has 12 residues. The germline CDR1 and CDR2 sequences are MRHNA and SNTAGT. With 1 base removed from V and 11 bases from J, the gap between germline ends came to 10 bases. CDR3 in DNA: TGTGCCAGCAGTGACTTGGGGGGTCTGCAGTATTTT. It yields the protein CASSDLGGLQYF.

This clone was recorded once. The chain uses TRBV7-8 and TRBJ1-1, with 7 bases lining up with TRBD1. Germline-derived CDR1 and CDR2 are SGHVS and FQNEAQ. The CDR3 is 17 amino acids. The trim removed 4 bases at V and 0 bases at J, leaving 11 bases unmatched. As DNA, the CDR3 is TGTGCCAGCAGCTCAAGCCCCCGGACAGGAATGAACACTGAAGCTTTCTTT. Encoded protein: CASSSSPRTGMNTEAFF.

The gene calls are TRBV7-8 and TRBJ1-6; D unclear. V gave up 1 base and J gave up 0 bases, with 10 bases separating them. This CDR3 is built from 17 residues. Germline CDR1 and CDR2: SGHVS and FQNEAQ. The CDR3 loop reads CASSLDGWSSYNSPLHF. The CDR3 DNA reads TGTGCCAGCAGCTTAGACGGCTGGAGCTCCTATAATTCACCCCTCCACTTT.

The V call is TRBV11-2, the J call TRBJ2-7, with D maybe TRBD1 (6 bases). Germline V gene lookup returns CDR1 SGHAT and CDR2 FQNNGV. This CDR3 region has 14 residues. Trimming stripped 4 bases from V and 1 base from J, with 11 bases between. CDR3 loop: CASSWAGVSYEQYF. CDR3 DNA sequence: TGTGCCAGCAGCTGGGCAGGGGTTTCCTACGAGCAGTACTTC.

The J gene is TRBJ2-7, the V gene TRBV10-1, with 7 bases that match TRBD1. CDR3 size: 13 residues. J was trimmed by 3 bases and V by 4 bases; bases with no gene match: 3. From germline, CDR1 is WNHNN and CDR2 SYGVQD (reference sequence). CDR3 in amino acids: CASSGGTVYEQYV. In DNA form, the CDR3 reads TGCGCCAGCAGTGGGGGGACAGTCTACGAGCAGTACGTC.

The V and J genes are TRBV18 and TRBJ1-1, with 12 nucleotides matching TRBD1. Germline V gene lookup returns CDR1 KGHSH and CDR2 LQKENI. The CDR3 has 15 residues. V shed 1 base, J shed 6 bases, and the junction held 3 bases outside the gene matches. The CDR3 sequence is CASSPQGQGAAEAFF. In DNA, the CDR3 is TGTGCCAGCTCACCACAGGGACAGGGGGCCGCTGAAGCTTTCTTT.

The chain is built from TRBV11-2 and TRBJ1-2; D possibly corresponds to TRBD1 (5 bases). The CDR3 is 15 residues long. Germline V lookup: CDR1 SGHAT, CDR2 FQNNGV. Trimming took off 0 bases at V and 8 bases at J, with 16 bases between the two ends. CDR3 in amino acids: CASSLDPGGYRGYTF. The CDR3 DNA reads as TGTGCCAGCAGCTTAGATCCCGGGGGGTATCGAGGCTACACCTTC.

The V and J genes are TRBV5-4 and TRBJ2-1; possibly TRBD1 for D (6 bases). The V and J ends lost 4 bases and 4 bases respectively, with 12 bases between them. Germline CDR1 is SGHNT and CDR2 is YYREEE (reference sequence). The CDR3 spans 14 residues. CDR3 sequence: CASSRTELYNEQFF. DNA for the CDR3: TGTGCCAGCAGCCGGACAGAGCTGTACAATGAGCAGTTCTTC. Drawing the rest from reference TRBV5-4 and TRBJ2-1, the complete variable domain is ETGVTQSPTHLIKTRGQQVTLRCSSQSGHNTVSWYQQALGQGPQFIFQYYREEENGRGNFPPRFSGLQFPNYSSELNVNALELDDSALYLCASSRTELYNEQFFGPGTRLTVL.

In nucleotides, the CDR3 is TGTGCCAGCAGAGGACAGGGGCAAGATGGCTACACCTTC. Its translation: CASRGQGQDGYTF. The V and J genes are TRBV6-5 and TRBJ1-2, with 9 bases aligning to TRBD1. V lost 6 bases, J lost 6 bases, and 5 bases stayed unmatched. Germline CDR1 MNHEY, CDR2 SVGAGI. This CDR3 is 13 amino acids long.

V and J are TRBV27 and TRBJ1-2; 10 nucleotides match TRBD1. The CDR3 spans 16 residues. Germline values: CDR1 MNHEY, CDR2 SMNVEV (reference sequence). V dropped 5 bases and J dropped 4; count of bases not matched to a gene: 10. CDR3 loop: CASSPGPGQGIYGYTF. In DNA, the CDR3 is TGTGCCAGCAGTCCCGGTCCGGGACAGGGGATCTATGGCTACACCTTC.

The chain combines TRBV6-5 with TRBJ2-5; 7 bases map to TRBD1. Per germline, CDR1 MNHEY and CDR2 SVGAGI. V was pared by 5 bases and J by 2 bases, with 5 bases of the junction left unmatched. CDR3 length equals 14 residues. The CDR3 loop is CASSTGTAQETQYF. DNA for the CDR3: TGTGCCAGCAGTACCGGGACAGCTCAAGAGACCCAGTACTTC.

The chain links TRBV7-9 to TRBJ1-4; no firm D call. The CDR3 runs to 16 residues. CDR1 SEHNR and CDR2 FQNEAQ come from the germline V gene (reference sequence). V dropped 0 bases and J dropped 6 bases, with 14 bases sitting between them. The CDR3 is CASSLALGSPHEKLFF. In DNA form, the CDR3 reads TGTGCCAGCAGCTTAGCGCTTGGCTCGCCCCATGAAAAACTGTTTTTT.

V usage is TRBV28 and J usage is TRBJ1-5, with unresolved D. CDR1 and CDR2 (germline): MDHEN, SYDVKM. Trimming removed 5 bases from V and 5 bases from J, with 13 bases in between. There are 14 residues in the CDR3. CDR3: CASSPPGGHQPQHF. In DNA form, the CDR3 reads TGTGCCAGCAGTCCCCCGGGAGGGCATCAGCCCCAGCATTTT.

This clone has only one observation. The CDR3, as DNA: TGCGCCAGCAGCTTGGGGGGACTTGCACGGTTCTTC. Protein: CASSLGGLARFF. V and J are TRBV5-1 and TRBJ2-1; a possible D gene is TRBD2 (6 bases). Germline V lookup: CDR1 SGHRS, CDR2 YFSETQ. The CDR3 loop spans 12 amino acids. Trimming removed 0 bases at V and 15 bases at J, with 13 bases between.

The chain links TRBV5-1 to TRBJ2-5, with a possible D match to TRBD1 (6 bases). Germline CDR1 and CDR2: SGHRS and YFSETQ. Trimming cost V 0 bases and J 9 bases, with 6 bases left between them. This CDR3 region has 11 residues. The chain's CDR3 is CASSLGQAQYF. In nucleotides, the CDR3 is TGCGCCAGCAGCTTGGGACAGGCCCAGTACTTC.

The genes are TRBV6-1 and TRBJ2-2; TRBD1 is a possible D gene (6 bases). Germline values: CDR1 MNHNS, CDR2 SASEGT. V lost 3 bases, J lost 4 bases, and 15 bases lay in between. The CDR3 extends over 16 amino acids. The CDR3 nucleotides are TGTGCCAGCAGTGATTTACAGGGAAGAGTCACCGGGGAGCTGTTTTTT. Protein: CASSDLQGRVTGELFF.

The chain recombines TRBV20-1 with TRBJ2-3, with 10 nucleotides matching TRBD2. The CDR3 has 18 amino acids. Germline CDR1 and CDR2: DFQATT and SNEGSKA (reference sequence). J was trimmed by 0 bases and V by 3 bases; bases with no gene match: 12. In nucleotides, the CDR3 is TGCAGTGCTAGTGAGTCCAGGACTAGCGGACTTAGCACAGATACGCAGTATTTT. Amino acid sequence: CSASESRTSGLSTDTQYF.

This rearrangement joins TRBV2 to TRBJ2-7, with D perhaps matching TRBD1 (5 bases). Germline-derived CDR1 and CDR2 are SNHLY and FYNNEI. This CDR3 has 11 amino acids. V shed 4 bases and J shed 4 bases, with 5 bases lying between them. The CDR3 protein is CASSGQYEQYF. CDR3 sequence (DNA): TGTGCCAGCAGTGGACAGTACGAGCAGTACTTC.

This clone was seen more than once but under ten times. The chain uses TRBV28 and TRBJ2-3; TRBD2 agrees at 9 bases. The V gene's germline CDR1 is MDHEN and CDR2 SYDVKM. CDR3 length: 16 amino acids. V lost 4 bases and J lost 1; bases outside the gene matches: 6. In DNA form, the CDR3 reads TGTGCCAGCAGTTCAGTAGCGGGAGCGGGCACAGATACGCAGTATTTT. It translates to CASSSVAGAGTDTQYF.

The V gene is TRBV30, the J gene TRBJ1-1; TRBD1 matches 9 bases. CDR1 is GTSNPN and CDR2 is SVGIG in the germline V gene (reference sequence). V was pared by 8 bases and J by 5 bases, with 9 bases of the junction left unmatched. The CDR3 contains 13 residues. CDR3 coding DNA: TGTGCCAAGTTGGGACAGGGCGGGACTGAAGCTTTCTTT. Translation: CAKLGQGGTEAFF.

The J gene is TRBJ2-3, the V gene TRBV28; D is possibly TRBD2 (6 bases). The CDR3 is 16 amino acids. Germline lookup yields CDR1 MDHEN and CDR2 SYDVKM. The V gene lost 3 bases and the J gene lost 2 bases, with 15 bases spanning the gap. In DNA form, the CDR3 reads TGTGCCAGCAGTTTTTTTGGGAGGACCAACACAGATACGCAGTATTTT. Its translation: CASSFFGRTNTDTQYF.

This clone occurred once. The V and J genes are TRBV5-4 and TRBJ1-4; D not resolved. The V gene lost 0 bases and the J gene lost 5 bases, with 8 bases spanning the gap. Germline-derived CDR1 and CDR2 are SGHNT and YYREEE (reference sequence). The CDR3 is 14 amino acids. The CDR3, as DNA: TGTGCCAGCAGCTTGGCCGGGAGCAATGAAAAACTGTTTTTT. This gives the protein CASSLAGSNEKLFF.

The gene calls are TRBV18 and TRBJ1-1, with 9 bases identical to TRBD1. Germline CDR1 reads KGHSH; CDR2 reads LQKENI. Unmatched junction bases numbered 5, after V lost 3 bases and J lost 3 bases. CDR3 size: 15 residues. CDR3: CASSPDRGADTEAFF. CDR3 DNA: TGTGCCAGCTCACCCGACAGGGGGGCGGACACTGAAGCTTTCTTT.

The chain combines TRBV18 with TRBJ2-7; 11 positions match TRBD2. The length of the CDR3 is 14 residues. The V segment lost 2 bases and the J segment 6 bases; nucleotides outside the gene matches: 3. From germline, CDR1 is KGHSH and CDR2 LQKENI. The CDR3 loop reads CASSPTGLAAEQYV. CDR3 sequence (DNA): TGTGCCAGCTCACCAACGGGACTAGCGGCCGAGCAGTACGTC.

The V gene is TRBV27, the J gene TRBJ2-5, with 7 positions matching TRBD2. V gave up 0 bases and J gave up 3 bases; unmatched junction bases: 10. Germline V gene lookup returns CDR1 MNHEY and CDR2 SMNVEV (reference sequence). This CDR3 has 17 amino acids. The CDR3 nucleotides are TGTGCCAGCAGTTTATCGATAACTGGGGGGGTAGAAGAGACCCAGTACTTC. It specifies CASSLSITGGVEETQYF.

The chain is built from TRBV5-8 and TRBJ2-1; 9 nucleotides match TRBD2. This CDR3 contains 15 residues. The V gene end was trimmed by 4 bases and the J gene end by 4 bases; junction bases not matched to a gene: 6. Germline lookup yields CDR1 SGHTS and CDR2 YDEGEE. The CDR3 sequence is CASSPKTSGYNEQFF. In DNA form, the CDR3 reads TGTGCCAGCAGCCCTAAGACTAGCGGTTACAATGAGCAGTTCTTC.

The chain recombines TRBV5-1 with TRBJ2-5; 12 bases line up with TRBD1. V shed 4 bases, J shed 5 bases, and the junction held 6 bases outside the gene matches. The V gene's germline CDR1 is SGHRS and CDR2 YFSETQ. This CDR3 has 15 residues. The CDR3, as DNA: TGCGCCAGCAGCATTGGGACAGGGGGCCAGGAGACCCAGTACTTC. Its translation: CASSIGTGGQETQYF. Looking up the rest from reference TRBV5-1 and TRBJ2-5 gives the full variable domain: KAGVTQTPRYLIKTRGQQVTLSCSPISGHRSVSWYQQTPGQGLQFLFEYFSETQRNKGNFPGRFSGRQFSNSRSEMNVSTLELGDSALYLCASSIGTGGQETQYFGPGTRLLVL.

The rearrangement links TRBV7-3 to TRBJ2-3; possibly TRBD1 for D (6 bases). The CDR3 runs 15 residues. CDR1 SGHTA and CDR2 FQGTGA come from the germline V gene. Trimming shortened V by 5 bases and J by 5 bases, and 17 bases separated the two germline ends. The CDR3 region is CASSRQGTGLDTQYF. The CDR3 DNA reads as TGTGCCAGCAGCCGTCAGGGGACCGGATTAGATACGCAGTATTTT.